This T cell receptor (beta chain) was obtained from a study of blood T cell repertoires in COVID-19. Study in general: In each case, the material was cDNA or gDNA derived from T cells, B-cell-depleted T cells, or PBMCs.

Profiling relied on immunoSEQ multiplex PCR, and the TCRdb table lists in-frame clones only, not all of them. The sample comprises more than 150,000 clones, around 73% of which are singletons, and approximately 15% rests with the top ten. Across 20 to 25 US areas, participants ranged in age from roughly 18 to 95 years. The V gene lost 1 base and the J gene lost 2 bases, with 19 bases spanning the gap. CDR1 is SGHNT and CDR2 is YYREEE in the germline V gene (reference sequence). This CDR3 has 19 residues. This chain joins TRBV5-4 and TRBJ2-6, with a weak D call TRBD2 (6 bases). Sequenced material: PBMCs or T cells enriched from blood (not recorded which). This sequence was found in a woman in her forties or fifties who had recovered from COVID-19. In nucleotides, the CDR3 is TGTGCCAGCAGCTTGATCGTACTAGCACCCGGGGCTGGGGCCAACGTCCTGACTTTC. Its protein is CASSLIVLAPGAGANVLTF.